These 21 T cell receptor beta chains originate from one sample sequenced in a study of cytomegalovirus exposure and HLA in healthy donors. Primers for the PCR totalled 60 Vbeta and 13 Jbeta. Profiling relied on immunoSEQ multiplex PCR, and the TCRdb table lists in-frame clones only, not all of them. There are approximately 140,000 clones in the sample; 80% occur only once, and about 2.2% lies in the top ten. The sequenced sample consisted of PBMCs. Receptors originate from a man younger than 40 in good health and CMV-seronegative.

Only a few counts were recorded for this clone. This CDR3 reads CASSLGAGKETQYF. In DNA, the CDR3 is TGTGCCAGCAGCTTAGGAGCGGGGAAAGAGACCCAGTACTTC. The V call is TRBV7-6, the J call TRBJ2-5; 7 bases fit TRBD2. The germline V gene encodes CDR1 SGHVS and CDR2 FNYEAQ. The CDR3 spans 14 residues. After removal of 1 base from V and 3 bases from J, the junction contained 2 bases not matched to a gene.

This clone was seen a single time. The J gene is TRBJ1-2, the V gene TRBV5-1; TRBD1 matches at 10 bases. Germline assignment: CDR1 SGHRS and CDR2 YFSETQ. The trim removed 1 base at V and 6 bases at J, leaving 3 bases unmatched. This CDR3 has 14 residues. CDR3 sequence (DNA): TGCGCCAGCAGCTTGAGTGGGACAGGGGATGGCTACACCTTC. Protein product: CASSLSGTGDGYTF. Full variable domain (outside the CDR3, taken from reference TRBV5-1 and TRBJ1-2): KAGVTQTPRYLIKTRGQQVTLSCSPISGHRSVSWYQQTPGQGLQFLFEYFSETQRNKGNFPGRFSGRQFSNSRSEMNVSTLELGDSALYLCASSLSGTGDGYTFGSGTRLTVV.

The rearrangement uses TRBV4-2 and TRBJ2-3; D perhaps matches TRBD2 (6 bases). Germline values: CDR1 LGHNA, CDR2 YNFKEQ. The CDR3 runs to 20 residues. The ends were cut back, 3 bases at V and 4 bases at J, with 29 bases in the middle. DNA of the CDR3: TGTGCCAGCAGCCACTCCCTCAGGAGCGGGTGGGACTTAGGTCCAGATACGCAGTATTTT. Its protein product is CASSHSLRSGWDLGPDTQYF.

As to this clone: At one of its ends the junction is not consistent with the germline gene, which may arise from a read error. The rearrangement links TRBV28 to TRBJ1-5; D not certain. Germline loops: CDR1 MDHEN, CDR2 SYDVKM. This CDR3 contains 15 residues. The CDR3 sequence is CASSLGRSQSQPQNF. DNA of the CDR3: TGTGCCAGCAGTTTAGGCAGGTCGCAGAGTCAGCCCCAGAATTTT.

This chain links TRBV5-1 with TRBJ2-7, with 8 bases fitting TRBD2. This CDR3 has 14 amino acids. The germline V gene encodes CDR1 SGHRS and CDR2 YFSETQ. Losses at the gene ends were 0 bases for V and 4 bases for J; bases not matched to a gene: 3. The CDR3 sequence: CASSLDSGDYEQYF. The CDR3 nucleotides are TGCGCCAGCAGCTTGGATAGCGGGGATTACGAGCAGTACTTC. Full variable domain (rest looked up from reference TRBV5-1 and TRBJ2-7): KAGVTQTPRYLIKTRGQQVTLSCSPISGHRSVSWYQQTPGQGLQFLFEYFSETQRNKGNFPGRFSGRQFSNSRSEMNVSTLELGDSALYLCASSLDSGDYEQYFGPGTRLTVT.

The V call is TRBV25-1, the J call TRBJ2-7; 9 bases map to TRBD1. V lost 6 bases to trimming and J lost 4 bases; unmatched junction nucleotides: 7. Germline V gene lookup returns CDR1 MGHDK and CDR2 SYGVNS. The CDR3 consists of 14 residues. This CDR3 reads CASSAGTGKYEQYF. CDR3 DNA sequence: TGTGCCAGCAGCGCCGGGACAGGGAAATACGAGCAGTACTTC.

This sequence joins TRBV18 and TRBJ2-7; 9 bases match TRBD2. The germline V gene encodes CDR1 KGHSH and CDR2 LQKENI. With V trimmed by 1 base and J by 3 bases, 4 bases remained unmatched. The CDR3 length is 15 residues. This CDR3 is CASSPRSGSFYEQYF. For the CDR3, the DNA is TGTGCCAGCTCACCACGTAGCGGGAGTTTCTACGAGCAGTACTTC.

Note on this clone: The junction departs from germline at one end; a sequencing error may be responsible. The V call is TRBV7-7, the J call TRBJ2-7, with 7 bases matching TRBD1. CDR1 and CDR2 from the germline V gene are SSHAT and FNYEAQ (reference sequence). The CDR3 extends over 16 amino acids. The DNA of the CDR3 is TGTGCTAGCAGCTTATACGACAGGGAAGTCGGCGGCGAGCAGTACTTC. The encoded protein is CASSLYDREVGGEQYF.

The V and J genes are TRBV28 and TRBJ2-6; a weak D match, TRBD1 (6 bases). The CDR3 loop spans 16 amino acids. The ends were cut back, 8 bases at V and 2 bases at J, with 16 bases in the middle. Germline V gene sequence: CDR1 MDHEN, CDR2 SYDVKM. CDR3 DNA sequence: TGTGCCAGCCAAAAGGTCAGACAGGCTGGGGCCAACGTCCTGACTTTC. Its translation: CASQKVRQAGANVLTF.

CDR3: CASSWTGNTEAFF. CDR3 sequence (DNA): TGTGCCAGCAGCTGGACAGGGAACACTGAAGCTTTCTTT. The gene calls are TRBV6-1 and TRBJ1-1; 7 positions agree with TRBD1. The germline V gene has CDR1 MNHNS and CDR2 SASEGT. V shed 6 bases, J shed 1 base, and the junction held 2 bases outside the gene matches. The CDR3 runs to 13 residues.

This clone was seen a single time. The chain is built from TRBV19 and TRBJ1-1; 9 bases match TRBD1. J lost 1 base, V lost 6 bases, and 9 bases had no gene match. The CDR3 is made up of 16 amino acids. Germline CDR1 is LNHDA and CDR2 is SQIVND (reference sequence). The DNA for the CDR3 is TGTGCCAGTAGCCCGCGTCGGGGACAGGGGAACACTGAAGCTTTCTTT. This encodes CASSPRRGQGNTEAFF.

J is TRBJ2-3 and V is TRBV7-9; D gene uncertain. The length of the CDR3 is 13 residues. Germline CDR1 reads SEHNR; CDR2 reads FQNEAQ (reference sequence). V shed 4 bases and J shed 0 bases, with 5 bases lying between them. The CDR3 loop reads CASSWPSTDTQYF. The CDR3 nucleotides read TGTGCCAGCAGCTGGCCTAGCACAGATACGCAGTATTTT.

This clone showed up just once. The gene calls are TRBV5-1 and TRBJ1-3; D is uncertain. Germline V lookup: CDR1 SGHRS, CDR2 YFSETQ. Trimming took 0 bases from V and 0 from J, leaving 7 bases between them. The CDR3 length is 15 residues. The CDR3 sequence is CASSLGASSGNTIYF. CDR3 nucleotide sequence: TGCGCCAGCAGCTTGGGTGCGAGCTCTGGAAACACCATATATTTT. Full variable domain (missing parts from reference TRBV5-1 and TRBJ1-3): KAGVTQTPRYLIKTRGQQVTLSCSPISGHRSVSWYQQTPGQGLQFLFEYFSETQRNKGNFPGRFSGRQFSNSRSEMNVSTLELGDSALYLCASSLGASSGNTIYFGEGSWLTVV.

The V call is TRBV6-6, the J call TRBJ2-3; 9 nucleotides line up with TRBD1. J lost 9 bases, V lost 7 bases, and 8 bases had no gene match. Per the germline V gene, CDR1 is MNHNY and CDR2 is SVGAGI (reference sequence). This CDR3 has 13 amino acids. The CDR3, as DNA: TGTGCCAGCATTAAGACAGGGGGAGGAACGCAGTATTTT. This codes for CASIKTGGGTQYF.

This clone was observed a handful of times. The V and J genes are TRBV20-1 and TRBJ2-3, with D maybe TRBD2 (5 bases). CDR3 length: 11 amino acids. Germline V gene lookup returns CDR1 DFQATT and CDR2 SNEGSKA (reference sequence). Deletions cut 6 bases from V and 8 bases from J, with 12 bases between. The CDR3 coding sequence is TGCAGTGCAGCTAGGAGCGGTACGCAGTATTTT. Residues: CSAARSGTQYF.

This clone was found once. The rearrangement joins TRBV6-1 to TRBJ1-5; D is undetermined. This CDR3 is built from 14 residues. V lost 3 bases and J 6 bases, leaving 12 bases between the germline ends. The V gene's germline CDR1 is MNHNS and CDR2 SASEGT. CDR3 DNA: TGTGCCAGCAGTGAGTCGAGAAGCGGTCAGCCCCAGCATTTT. The encoded protein is CASSESRSGQPQHF.

V usage is TRBV19 and J usage is TRBJ2-7; weak D call: TRBD1 (6 bases). Deletions cut 1 base from V and 2 bases from J, with 15 bases between. This CDR3 is 16 amino acids long. In germline, CDR1 is LNHDA, CDR2 SQIVND (reference sequence). The CDR3 coding sequence is TGTGCCAGTAGTATAGGGAGACGGACAGCAACCTACGAGCAGTACTTC. Residues: CASSIGRRTATYEQYF.

The J gene is TRBJ1-1, the V gene TRBV6-6, with D hard to call. The V end lost 5 bases, the J end lost 3 bases, and 10 bases lay between the germline ends. Germline V gene sequence: CDR1 MNHNY, CDR2 SVGAGI (reference sequence). The CDR3 is 13 residues long. This CDR3 is CASSVEFHTEAFF. CDR3 nucleotides: TGTGCCAGCAGTGTAGAGTTTCACACTGAAGCTTTCTTT.

This clone appeared a few times. The J gene is TRBJ1-5, the V gene TRBV29-1; perhaps TRBD1 as D (5 bases). Germline lookup yields CDR1 SQVTM and CDR2 ANQGSEA. The V end was cut by 7 bases, the J end by 0 bases, with 7 bases between. CDR3 size: 12 residues. The CDR3 nucleotides are TGCAGCGCTGGACATAGCAATCAGCCCCAGCATTTT. It specifies CSAGHSNQPQHF.

The chain recombines TRBV10-1 with TRBJ1-5; unclear D gene. The V and J ends lost 1 base and 4 bases respectively, with 5 bases between them. This CDR3 contains 13 residues. Per germline, CDR1 WNHNN and CDR2 SYGVQD (reference sequence). The chain's CDR3 is CASSEYSNQPQHF. CDR3 coding DNA: TGCGCCAGCAGTGAGTACAGTAATCAGCCCCAGCATTTT.

The chain has TRBV28 and TRBJ2-1; TRBD2 matches at 13 bases. V was clipped by 3 bases and J by 4 bases; unmatched bases: 3. The germline V gene encodes CDR1 MDHEN and CDR2 SYDVKM. The CDR3 runs 16 residues. The CDR3 nucleotides are TGTGCCAGCAGTTTCGGGACTAGCGGGATTTACAATGAGCAGTTCTTC. This sequence encodes CASSFGTSGIYNEQFF.